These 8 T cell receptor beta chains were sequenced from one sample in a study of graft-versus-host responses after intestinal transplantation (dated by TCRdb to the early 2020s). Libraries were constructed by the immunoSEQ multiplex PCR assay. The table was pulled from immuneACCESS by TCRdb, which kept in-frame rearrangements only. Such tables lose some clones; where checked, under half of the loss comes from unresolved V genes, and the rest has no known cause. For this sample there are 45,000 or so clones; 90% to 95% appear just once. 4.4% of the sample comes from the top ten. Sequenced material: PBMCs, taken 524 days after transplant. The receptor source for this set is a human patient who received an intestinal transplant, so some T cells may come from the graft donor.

The CDR3 is CASSVGERGEAFF. The CDR3, as DNA: TGTGCCAGCAGCGTTGGGGAGAGGGGTGAAGCTTTCTTT. The rearrangement links TRBV9 to TRBJ1-1; TRBD1 is a possible D gene (5 bases). The CDR3 contains 13 residues. Trimming pared 2 bases from V and 7 bases from J, leaving 12 bases between. CDR1 is SGDLS, CDR2 YYNGEE, per germline. Looking up the rest from reference TRBV9 and TRBJ1-1 gives the full variable domain: DSGVTQTPKHLITATGQRVTLRCSPRSGDLSVYWYQQSLDQGLQFLIQYYNGEERAKGNILERFSAQQFPDLHSELNLSSLELGDSALYFCASSVGERGEAFFGQGTRLTVV.

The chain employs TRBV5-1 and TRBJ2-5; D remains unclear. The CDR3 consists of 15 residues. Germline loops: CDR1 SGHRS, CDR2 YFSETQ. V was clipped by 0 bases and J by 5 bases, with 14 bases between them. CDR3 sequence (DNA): TGCGCCAGCAGCTTGGTAGTTCCCCCTGGGGAGACCCAGTACTTC. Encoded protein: CASSLVVPPGETQYF.

CDR3 residues: CASSPGTSGRVGTGELFF. The CDR3 DNA follows: TGTGCCAGTAGTCCCGGGACTAGCGGGAGGGTAGGCACCGGGGAGCTGTTTTTT. The chain carries TRBV19 and TRBJ2-2, with 16 bases fitting TRBD2. Germline CDR1 LNHDA, CDR2 SQIVND (reference sequence). This CDR3 contains 18 residues. Unmatched junction bases numbered 7, after V lost 5 bases and J lost 4 bases.

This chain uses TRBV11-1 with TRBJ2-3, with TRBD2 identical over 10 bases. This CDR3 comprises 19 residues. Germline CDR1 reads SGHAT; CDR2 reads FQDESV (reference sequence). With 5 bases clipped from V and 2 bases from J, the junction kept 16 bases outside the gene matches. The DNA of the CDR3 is TGTGCCAGCAGCCATTCCGGGACTAGCGTTAGGTTTCTCACAGATACGCAGTATTTT. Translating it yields CASSHSGTSVRFLTDTQYF.

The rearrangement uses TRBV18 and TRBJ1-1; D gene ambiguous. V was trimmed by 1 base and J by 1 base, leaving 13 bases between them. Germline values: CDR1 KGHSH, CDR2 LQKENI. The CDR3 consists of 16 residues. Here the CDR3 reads CASSPLNTYRNTEAFF. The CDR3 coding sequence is TGTGCCAGCTCACCACTCAACACATACAGGAACACTGAAGCTTTCTTT.

The CDR3 loop is CASKKLGQDSSVEQYF. CDR3 sequence (DNA): TGTGCCAGCAAAAAGCTGGGACAGGACAGTTCGGTGGAGCAGTACTTC. The chain recombines TRBV28 with TRBJ2-7; 8 bases match TRBD1. This CDR3 is built from 16 residues. Per germline, CDR1 MDHEN and CDR2 SYDVKM. V was pared by 7 bases and J by 7 bases, with 18 bases of the junction left unmatched. Complete variable domain (other parts from reference TRBV28 and TRBJ2-7): DVKVTQSSRYLVKRTGEKVFLECVQDMDHENMFWYRQDPGLGLRLIYFSYDVKMKEKGDIPEGYSVSREKKERFSLILESASTNQTSMYLCASKKLGQDSSVEQYFGPGTRLTVT.

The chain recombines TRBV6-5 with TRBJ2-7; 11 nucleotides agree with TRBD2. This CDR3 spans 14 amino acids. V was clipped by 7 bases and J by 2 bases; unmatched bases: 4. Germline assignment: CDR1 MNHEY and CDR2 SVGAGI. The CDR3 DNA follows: TGTGCCAGCACGACTAGCGGGGTGGCCTACGAGCAGTACTTC. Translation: CASTTSGVAYEQYF.

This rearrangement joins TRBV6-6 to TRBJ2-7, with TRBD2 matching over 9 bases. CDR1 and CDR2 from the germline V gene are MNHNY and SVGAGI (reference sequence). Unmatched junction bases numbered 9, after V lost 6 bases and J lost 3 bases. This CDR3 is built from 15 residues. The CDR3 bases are TGTGCCAGCAGCCCCAGCGGGAGGTACTACTACGAGCAGTACTTC. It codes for CASSPSGRYYYEQYF.